The entry that follows covers one T cell receptor (beta chain) sequence. Antigen specificity is unknown. The data stem from a study of human versus mouse CDR3 diversity and MHC coevolution. Method: immunoSEQ multiplex PCR; TCRdb's copy keeps in-frame clones and lacks some. The sample contains 60,000 or so clones, just under 95% of which appear only once. Whole-study results and caveats: In humans, T-cell selection involved roughly six MHC II alleles. Humans had the largest estimated TCR beta repertoire, 1.5 million to 2 million clonotypes.

Specimen: naive CD4+ T cells from blood. Subset defined: CD45RO-negative CD62L-positive naive CD4 T cells. The TCR was taken from a person in their sixties or seventies in good health.

The CDR3 region is CASSPNYGAYEQYF. The CDR3 coding sequence is TGTGCCAGCTCACCAAACTACGGCGCCTACGAGCAGTACTTC. This chain joins TRBV18 and TRBJ2-7; D is unclear. V lost 2 bases and J lost 2, with 10 bases in between. CDR1 is KGHSH and CDR2 is LQKENI in the germline V gene. The CDR3 extends over 14 amino acids.